A selection of T cell receptor beta chains follows, all from one sample in a study of blood T cell repertoires in COVID-19. TCRdb's table, derived via immunoSEQ multiplex PCR, lists solely in-frame clones and lacks some. The sample carries around 250,000 clones, roughly 84% recorded once. Sequenced sample: PBMCs or T cells enriched from blood (not recorded which). These receptors all come from a woman between 45 and 60 years old who had been exposed to COVID-19. Both conserved end residues are part of each CDR3. A D gene is named only where the DNA matches it firmly. The listing skips clone size in some rows; elsewhere it reads once, few, many or a size class.

cdr3_nt	cdr3_aa	clone_size	d_call	v_call	j_call
TGTGCCAGCAGCCCGCGCTCGGGACTAGCCTACAATGAGCAGTTCTTC	CASSPRSGLAYNEQFF	once	TRBD2	TRBV7-8	TRBJ2-1
TGTGCCAGCAGTTACCAAACAGCAGCCTATGGCTACACCTTC	CASSYQTAAYGYTF	-	-	TRBV6-6	TRBJ1-2
TGTGCCAGCAGCTTACAGGGAATCGATCAGCCCCAGCATTTT	CASSLQGIDQPQHF	-	-	TRBV5-6	TRBJ1-5
TGTGCCAGCAGTCGGGGGGGCGTGAACATTCAGTACTTC	CASSRGGVNIQYF	-	TRBD2	TRBV12-3/TRBV12-4	TRBJ2-4
TGTGCCAGTAGCCTGGGACAGGGGGTGAACACTGAAGCTTTCTTT	CASSLGQGVNTEAFF	-	TRBD1	TRBV19	TRBJ1-1
TGCGCCAGCAGCCTTACTGGCGGGGGGCATTCCTACAATGAGCAGTTCTTC	CASSLTGGGHSYNEQFF	-	TRBD2	TRBV5-1	TRBJ2-1
TGTGCCAGCAGCCAGGACAGGCTTTACAATGAGCAGTTCTTC	CASSQDRLYNEQFF	-	TRBD1	TRBV9	TRBJ2-1
TGTGCCAGCAGTTTCGACACCTTAATCCGATATGGCTACACCTTC	CASSFDTLIRYGYTF	-	-	TRBV28	TRBJ1-2
TGTGCCAGCAGCCGGTCCGGGGGGGGCCAAGAGACCCAGTACTTC	CASSRSGGGQETQYF	-	TRBD2	TRBV7-8	TRBJ2-5
TGTGCAAGTCGCTTATGGGACTCCTGCTACGAGCAGTACTTC	CASRLWDSCYEQYF	-	-	TRBV12-2	TRBJ2-7
TGTGCCAGCAGCCAGGGGGGAACCGGGGAGCTGTTTTTT	CASSQGGTGELFF	-	-	TRBV7-3	TRBJ2-2
TGTGCCAGCAGTGGGACAGGGACGGTGACTGAAGCTTTCTTT	CASSGTGTVTEAFF	-	TRBD1	TRBV25-1	TRBJ1-1
TGTGCCAGCCGGGGGAATAACGAAAAACTGTTTTTT	CASRGNNEKLFF	-	-	TRBV12-3/TRBV12-4	TRBJ1-4
TGTGCCACCAGTACTACAGGGAACTCCTACGAGCAGTACTTC	CATSTTGNSYEQYF	-	-	TRBV24-1	TRBJ2-7
TGTGCCAGTAGTATAGCCGCACAGGGTTCCGGCCGTGGCTACACCTTC	CASSIAAQGSGRGYTF	-	-	TRBV19	TRBJ1-2
TGCGCCAGCAGCCAGCGGCTGCGTAATGAAAAACTGTTTTTT	CASSQRLRNEKLFF	-	-	TRBV4-1	TRBJ1-4
TGTGCCAGCGCCGGGACAGGGGGGGAAAAACTGTTTTTT	CASAGTGGEKLFF	-	TRBD1	TRBV6-6	TRBJ1-4
TGTGCCAGTAAGGTCGGACACAAGAACACTGAAGCTTTCTTT	CASKVGHKNTEAFF	few	-	TRBV19	TRBJ1-1
TGTGCCAGCAGCCCCGGCGGGCGGTCTACAGCTTTCTTT	CASSPGGRSTAFF	-	-	TRBV5-6	TRBJ1-1
TGTGCCAGCGGACAGGGACGGATTAATGAAAAACTGTTTTTT	CASGQGRINEKLFF	-	TRBD1	TRBV2	TRBJ1-4
TGTGCCAGCAGCTTCCGGGACAGGGTCTACGGGGGGAACACTGAAGCTTTCTTT	CASSFRDRVYGGNTEAFF	few	TRBD1	TRBV5-6	TRBJ1-1
TGTGCCGGAGAACAGGGAGTCTATGGCTACACCTTC	CAGEQGVYGYTF	-	-	TRBV30	TRBJ1-2
TGTGCCAGCATCTCAAGGGGACAGGGGTATTCACCCCTCCACTTT	CASISRGQGYSPLHF	-	TRBD1	TRBV28	TRBJ1-6
TGTGCCAGCAGCTTTGCTCCCCGGGACAGGCCAGCGAACACCGGGGAGCTGTTTTTT	CASSFAPRDRPANTGELFF	-	-	TRBV12-1	TRBJ2-2
TGCGCCAGCAGCTTGGCAGGGGTCACCGGGGAGCTGTTTTTT	CASSLAGVTGELFF	few	-	TRBV5-1	TRBJ2-2
TGTGCTAGTGGTCCGACAGGGACCTATGGCTACACCTTC	CASGPTGTYGYTF	-	TRBD1	TRBV12-5	TRBJ1-2
TGTGCCAGCAGTTGGGACTACTCGAACACCGGGGAGCTGTTTTTT	CASSWDYSNTGELFF	-	TRBD2	TRBV5-5	TRBJ2-2
TGTGCCAGCAGCTTAATTAGAACGGGGAACACCGGGGAGCTGTTTTTT	CASSLIRTGNTGELFF	-	-	TRBV7-9	TRBJ2-2
TGCAGCGTTGTGAGTGGGGCCTCTGGAAACACCATATATTTT	CSVVSGASGNTIYF	-	-	TRBV29-1	TRBJ1-3
TGTGCCAGCAGCCGGGTCCCGGGGGGGGGAGGTCAGCCCCAGCATTTT	CASSRVPGGGGQPQHF	-	-	TRBV27	TRBJ1-5
TGTGCCAGCAGTTTCACCGGGACAGGGCTCAAGGAGCAGTTCTTC	CASSFTGTGLKEQFF	-	TRBD1	TRBV28	TRBJ2-1
TGTGCCAGCAGCACGAGACTAGCGACAACCAGCTCCTACAATGAGCAGTTCTTC	CASSTRLATTSSYNEQFF	-	TRBD2	TRBV7-2	TRBJ2-1
TGTGCCAGCGGGTTCGGGACAGGGGGCGGCACTGAAGCTTTCTTT	CASGFGTGGGTEAFF	-	TRBD1	TRBV28	TRBJ1-1
TGTGCCAGCAGCTTAGGGCGGCAGGGGGCTTTTAGTGAGCAGTTCTTC	CASSLGRQGAFSEQFF	-	TRBD1	TRBV7-9	TRBJ2-1
TGTGCCAGCAGCTTGTATTGGGCACCGAACACTGAAGCTTTCTTT	CASSLYWAPNTEAFF	-	-	TRBV5-4	TRBJ1-1
TGTGCCAGCAGCTTAGGGGGACAGAGGTCTGAAGCTTTCTTT	CASSLGGQRSEAFF	-	TRBD1	TRBV7-9	TRBJ1-1
TGTGCCAGTAGTCCCCAGCGACAGGGGGTCGGAGCTTTCTTT	CASSPQRQGVGAFF	-	TRBD1	TRBV19	TRBJ1-1
TGTGCCAGCTGGGGACAGGGCCCCTACGAGCAGTACTTC	CASWGQGPYEQYF	-	TRBD1	TRBV28	TRBJ2-7
TGTGCCAGCCGCGGGGGGGCCAACGTCCTGACTTTC	CASRGGANVLTF	-	-	TRBV11-1	TRBJ2-6
TGTGCCAGCAGTGGGCAGGGCTACACTGAAGCTTTCTTT	CASSGQGYTEAFF	-	-	TRBV2	TRBJ1-1
TGTGCCAGCAAAGATCAGGGGATAGGAGATACGCAGTATTTT	CASKDQGIGDTQYF	-	-	TRBV27	TRBJ2-3
TGTGCCAGCAGCTTGGCGTCAGGGGGCGGATTGTATGGGAACACTGAAGCTTTCTTT	CASSLASGGGLYGNTEAFF	-	TRBD1	TRBV5-4	TRBJ1-1
TGTGCCAGCAGCTTGCCGTCGGCAGGAACCGAAGCTTTCTTT	CASSLPSAGTEAFF	-	-	TRBV5-6	TRBJ1-1
TGTGCCAGCAGCTTAGGAGTCTCCTATGGCTACACCTTC	CASSLGVSYGYTF	once	-	TRBV11-2	TRBJ1-2
TGTGCCAGCAGCGGGAGGACAGGGGCGGCGGGCAATGAGCAGTTCTTC	CASSGRTGAAGNEQFF	-	TRBD1	TRBV9	TRBJ2-1
TGTGCCAGCAGCACCCAGAGAGCAGGGAACTATGGCTACACCTTC	CASSTQRAGNYGYTF	once	-	TRBV5-8	TRBJ1-2
TGCGCCAGCATGGGGACAGACTACGAGCAGTACTTC	CASMGTDYEQYF	-	TRBD1	TRBV4-1	TRBJ2-7
TGTGCCAGCTCGTCCCGGGGACAGGGAGTCTCTGGAAACACCATATATTTT	CASSSRGQGVSGNTIYF	-	TRBD1	TRBV18	TRBJ1-3
TGCAGTGCTAGTTTCGGCGGGGTCGGGTATGGCTACACCTTC	CSASFGGVGYGYTF	-	-	TRBV20-1	TRBJ1-2